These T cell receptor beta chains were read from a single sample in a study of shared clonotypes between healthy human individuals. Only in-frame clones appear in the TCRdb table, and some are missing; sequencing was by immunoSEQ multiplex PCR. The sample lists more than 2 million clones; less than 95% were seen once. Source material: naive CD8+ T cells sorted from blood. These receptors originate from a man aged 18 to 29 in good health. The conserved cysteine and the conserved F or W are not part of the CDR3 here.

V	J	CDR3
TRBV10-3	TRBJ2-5	AIKGELETQY
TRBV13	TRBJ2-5	ASSFTNREETQY
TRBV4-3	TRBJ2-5	ASSQDVEETQY
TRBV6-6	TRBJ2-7	ASSDGQVFYEQY
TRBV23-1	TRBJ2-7	ASSQSPGPPEQY
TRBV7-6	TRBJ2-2	ASSLARSGRTLNTGELF
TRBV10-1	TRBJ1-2	ASSDNMDYGYT
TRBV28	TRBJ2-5	ASSFGGQETQY
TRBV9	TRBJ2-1	ASSESSGKRGDEQF
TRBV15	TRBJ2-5	ATSRVPAEQETQY
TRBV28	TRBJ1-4	ASSTDRGLANEKLF
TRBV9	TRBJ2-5	ASSFSGTETQY
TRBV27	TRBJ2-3	ASSFSPGGDTQY
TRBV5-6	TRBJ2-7	ASSGDRGQPLEQY
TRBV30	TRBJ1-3	AWDPVVGNTIY
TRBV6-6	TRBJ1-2	ASRRRDTNYGYT
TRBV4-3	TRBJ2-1	ASSQEMTSGRANEQF